One sample yielded the 7 T cell receptor beta chains listed below, sequenced in a study of CD8+ T cells in alopecia areata. Alopecia areata patients had lesional scalp punch biopsies and peripheral blood taken from them. Once RNA had been extracted, it was reverse transcribed into cDNA to act as the sequencing template. Profiling relied on immunoSEQ multiplex PCR, and the TCRdb table lists in-frame clones only, not all of them. The sample has roughly 20,000 clones, about 70% seen once. Sequences were derived from skin, sampled at week 0. The receptors shown here come from a human donor with alopecia areata.

Only a few counts were recorded for this clone. This chain uses TRBV2 with TRBJ2-3, with D hard to call. The germline V gene encodes CDR1 SNHLY and CDR2 FYNNEI. This CDR3 region has 11 residues. V lost 4 bases and J 6 bases, leaving 5 bases between the germline ends. The CDR3 loop reads CASSVADTQYF. As DNA, the CDR3 is TGTGCCAGCAGTGTAGCTGATACGCAGTATTTT. The full variable domain, with the rest looked up from reference TRBV2 and TRBJ2-3, is EPEVTQTPSHQVTQMGQEVILRCVPISNHLYFYWYRQILGQKVEFLVSFYNNEISEKSEIFDDQFSVERPDGSNFTLKIRSTKLEDSAMYFCASSVADTQYFGPGTRLTVL.

The V gene is TRBV4-3, the J gene TRBJ2-2; D is uncertain. The CDR3 covers 15 residues. Trimming cost V 4 bases and J 6 bases, with 15 bases left between them. Germline V gene lookup returns CDR1 LGHNA and CDR2 YSLEER. For the CDR3, the DNA is TGCGCCAGCAGCCTCAGGAAGGCCCTTCCCGGGGAGCTGTTTTTT. Amino acid sequence: CASSLRKALPGELFF.

J is TRBJ2-3 and V is TRBV11-3, with D unresolved. V lost 4 bases, J lost 2 bases, and 4 bases lay in between. The CDR3 length is 12 residues. CDR1 and CDR2 (germline): SGHNT, YENEEA. CDR3 in DNA: TGTGCCAGCAGCTCGTCCACAGATACGCAGTATTTT. It specifies CASSSSTDTQYF.

This chain joins TRBV29-1 and TRBJ1-1; D gene ambiguous. Trimming removed 7 bases at V and 4 bases at J, with 13 bases between. This CDR3 has 12 amino acids. Germline lookup yields CDR1 SQVTM and CDR2 ANQGSEA. In nucleotides, the CDR3 is TGCAGCGCCGAGGATTGGGCCACTGAAGCTTTCTTT. Translated, it gives CSAEDWATEAFF.

This chain joins TRBV23-1 and TRBJ2-7; weak D call: TRBD1 (7 bases). TRBV23-1 is an ORF for which the function is uncertain. V was trimmed by 2 bases and J by 2 bases, leaving 22 bases between them. There are 18 residues in the CDR3. This CDR3 reads CASSQKGPGGKNAYEQYF. CDR3 DNA sequence: TGCGCCAGCAGTCAAAAAGGGCCAGGGGGGAAAAACGCCTACGAGCAGTACTTC.

This rearrangement joins TRBV2 to TRBJ1-2; TRBD1 might be the D (6 bases). CDR1 and CDR2 from the germline V gene are SNHLY and FYNNEI. CDR3 length equals 13 residues. V shed 2 bases and J shed 8 bases, with 12 bases lying between them. The CDR3 DNA is TGTGCCAGCAGTGAAAGGGGGATAGGGGGCTACACCTTC. Translation: CASSERGIGGYTF.

The V and J genes are TRBV27 and TRBJ2-5, with D possibly TRBD1 on 5 matching bases. The V end lost 6 bases, the J end lost 4 bases, and 15 bases lay between the germline ends. The CDR3 loop spans 14 amino acids. Germline assignment: CDR1 MNHEY and CDR2 SMNVEV (reference sequence). CDR3 protein: CASSLGPTRETQYF. As DNA, the CDR3 is TGTGCCAGCAGCTTGGGGCCGACCCGAGAGACCCAGTACTTC.